What follows are 25 T cell receptor beta chains derived from one specimen sequenced in a study of T cells after yellow fever vaccination. In TCRdb, the 5' RACE reads were re-called with MiXCR into one record per CDR3 protein. The profile covers some 160,000 distinct CDR3 sequences, with approximately 9.9% appearing a single time and around 40% taken by the ten largest. Sequencing was performed on CD8+ T cells sorted from PBMCs, taken 45 days after the yellow fever booster vaccination. These receptors were collected from a man younger than 30 who received the YFV17D yellow fever vaccine.

This chain uses TRBV19 with TRBJ1-1; the D gene is possibly TRBD1 (5 bases). Germline values: CDR1 LNHDA, CDR2 SQIVND (reference sequence). This CDR3 is 11 amino acids long. Trimming removed 10 bases at V and 1 base at J, with 7 bases between. CDR3 protein: CATTGNTEAFF. The CDR3 DNA is TGTGCCACCACAGGGAACACTGAAGCTTTCTTT.

The chain employs TRBV7-8 and TRBJ2-1, with TRBD2 matching 9 bases. The CDR3 contains 15 residues. The germline V gene encodes CDR1 SGHVS and CDR2 FQNEAQ. V shed 3 bases, J shed 3 bases, and the junction held 3 bases outside the gene matches. CDR3 sequence: CASSLVRGGYNEQFF. CDR3 nucleotide sequence: TGTGCCAGCAGCTTGGTGCGGGGGGGCTACAATGAGCAGTTCTTC.

A few counts support this clonotype. The chain links TRBV14 to TRBJ1-2, with D maybe TRBD1 (6 bases). V was cut by 8 bases and J by 5 bases, with 15 bases left in between. The CDR3 runs 13 residues. Germline CDR1 SGHDN, CDR2 FVKESK. The DNA for the CDR3 is TGTGCCAGCTTTCTTGGACAGCCTTATGGCTACACCTTC. This codes for CASFLGQPYGYTF.

The CDR3 protein is CASSLGWGDNEQFF. CDR3 nucleotide sequence: TGTGCCAGCAGCCTAGGGTGGGGAGACAATGAGCAGTTCTTC. The rearrangement links TRBV9 to TRBJ2-1; possibly TRBD2 for D (5 bases). This CDR3 region has 14 residues. V lost 4 bases, J lost 5 bases, and 13 bases lay in between. The germline V gene encodes CDR1 SGDLS and CDR2 YYNGEE.

This clonotype was found a few times. V and J are TRBV19 and TRBJ1-1; D is uncertain. Germline V gene lookup returns CDR1 LNHDA and CDR2 SQIVND (reference sequence). The CDR3 has 14 residues. The V and J ends lost 6 bases and 2 bases respectively, with 13 bases between them. CDR3 protein: CASRSGVTNTEAFF. In nucleotides, the CDR3 is TGTGCCAGTAGGTCAGGCGTAACCAACACTGAAGCTTTCTTT.

J is TRBJ2-5 and V is TRBV11-2, with D possibly TRBD2 on 6 matching bases. Germline lookup yields CDR1 SGHAT and CDR2 FQNNGV. The CDR3 runs to 15 residues. V lost 1 base and J lost 4, with 13 bases in between. The CDR3 DNA reads as TGTGCCAGCAGCTTAGGAGTGGTGGAGGGAGAGACCCAGTACTTC. This sequence encodes CASSLGVVEGETQYF.

The table lists this clonotype with a few counts. The chain links TRBV7-9 to TRBJ1-4; D call uncertain. This CDR3 region has 12 residues. V was clipped by 1 base and J by 13 bases, with 10 bases between them. Germline values: CDR1 SEHNR, CDR2 FQNEAQ (reference sequence). The chain's CDR3 is CASSLGASGLFF. CDR3 sequence (DNA): TGTGCCAGCAGCTTAGGCGCATCGGGACTGTTTTTT. The complete variable domain, with remaining parts taken from reference TRBV7-9 and TRBJ1-4, reads DTGVSQNPRHKITKRGQNVTFRCDPISEHNRLYWYRQTLGQGPEFLTYFQNEAQLEKSRLLSDRFSAERPKGSFSTLEIQRTEQGDSAMYLCASSLGASGLFFGSGTQLSVL.

This clonotype appeared many times. The chain links TRBV4-1 to TRBJ1-1; no clear D. Trimming left V 0 bases short and J 5 bases short, with 13 bases between. The CDR3 totals 15 residues. In germline, CDR1 is MGHRA, CDR2 YSYEKL. This chain's CDR3 is CASSQEEGLVTEAFF. Here the CDR3 DNA reads TGCGCCAGCAGCCAAGAGGAGGGCCTGGTAACTGAAGCTTTCTTT.

Many counts were recorded for this clonotype. The chain is built from TRBV10-3 and TRBJ1-3; D unclear. V was clipped by 0 bases and J by 0 bases, with 12 bases between them. Germline values: CDR1 ENHRY, CDR2 SYGVKD. CDR3 length: 17 amino acids. The CDR3 protein is CAISESIGSLSGNTIYF. CDR3 nucleotide sequence: TGTGCCATCAGTGAGTCCATAGGGTCCCTCTCTGGAAACACCATATATTTT.

This clonotype occurred a few times. The rearrangement uses TRBV11-2 and TRBJ2-1; D possibly corresponds to TRBD1 (5 bases). This CDR3 comprises 14 residues. Germline V gene lookup returns CDR1 SGHAT and CDR2 FQNNGV. The V gene lost 5 bases and the J gene lost 8 bases, with 16 bases spanning the gap. CDR3 region: CASSTLSLGHEQFF. The DNA for the CDR3 is TGTGCCAGCAGCACCCTTTCGCTGGGGCATGAGCAGTTCTTC.

This clonotype occurred a few times. The J gene is TRBJ2-7, the V gene TRBV13, with D tentatively TRBD1 (5 bases). V gave up 4 bases and J gave up 5 bases, with 18 bases separating them. CDR3 size: 15 residues. Per germline, CDR1 PRHDT and CDR2 FYEKMQ (reference sequence). CDR3 DNA: TGTGCCAGCAGCTCCGTAGGGGTTGTGGGCCACGAGCAGTACTTC. This translates into CASSSVGVVGHEQYF. Together with reference TRBV13 and TRBJ2-7, the CDR3 gives the full variable domain: AAGVIQSPRHLIKEKRETATLKCYPIPRHDTVYWYQQGPGQDPQFLISFYEKMQSDKGSIPDRFSAQQFSDYHSELNMSSLELGDSALYFCASSSVGVVGHEQYFGPGTRLTVT.

This clonotype was observed a handful of times. The V call is TRBV20-1, the J call TRBJ1-1; 7 nucleotides align to TRBD1. This CDR3 has 13 residues. The V and J ends lost 3 bases and 6 bases, in that order; junction bases with no gene match: 7. Germline assignment: CDR1 DFQATT and CDR2 SNEGSKA (reference sequence). The CDR3 spells CSASPDDRAEAFF. CDR3 sequence (DNA): TGCAGTGCTAGTCCCGACGACAGGGCTGAAGCTTTCTTT.

This clonotype was observed a handful of times. J is TRBJ2-1 and V is TRBV2, with 9 positions matching TRBD2. With 7 bases clipped from V and 2 bases from J, the junction kept 6 bases outside the gene matches. This CDR3 has 15 residues. Per the germline V gene, CDR1 is SNHLY and CDR2 is FYNNEI. Here the CDR3 DNA reads TGTGCCAGCACTGGAGGCGGGGGGGCCTACAATGAGCAGTTCTTC. This translates into CASTGGGGAYNEQFF.

This clonotype turned up a few times. The CDR3 spells CSARESHLSNQPQHF. CDR3 DNA sequence: TGCAGTGCTAGAGAGAGTCACCTTAGCAATCAGCCCCAGCATTTT. V gene TRBV20-1 combines with J gene TRBJ1-5, with D unclear. The CDR3 is made up of 15 amino acids. V was clipped by 0 bases and J by 0 bases, with 9 bases between them. Germline CDR1 reads DFQATT; CDR2 reads SNEGSKA (reference sequence).

This clonotype was counted only a few times. The CDR3 protein is CASSARTGDDDGYTF. The CDR3 nucleotides read TGTGCCAGCAGTGCCCGGACAGGGGATGACGATGGCTACACCTTC. The rearrangement joins TRBV25-1 to TRBJ1-2; 9 bases match TRBD1. V was clipped by 4 bases and J by 6 bases; unmatched bases: 9. Germline V gives CDR1 MGHDK, CDR2 SYGVNS. The length of the CDR3 is 15 residues.

This clonotype was detected many times. The chain combines TRBV30 with TRBJ2-2, with a weak D call TRBD1 (5 bases). The length of the CDR3 is 16 residues. V was clipped by 3 bases and J by 0 bases, with 14 bases between them. Germline-derived CDR1 and CDR2 are GTSNPN and SVGIG (reference sequence). CDR3 DNA: TGTGCCTGGAGGCCGGTGGGGCTCGCGAACACCGGGGAGCTGTTTTTT. Translation gives CAWRPVGLANTGELFF.

This chain joins TRBV19 and TRBJ2-5; TRBD2 matches at 7 bases. After removal of 3 bases from V and 4 bases from J, the junction contained 8 bases not matched to a gene. CDR3 length equals 15 residues. Germline CDR1 LNHDA, CDR2 SQIVND (reference sequence). The CDR3 DNA follows: TGTGCCAGTAGTATCGGGGACTATTCTAGAGAGACCCAGTACTTC. Residues: CASSIGDYSRETQYF.

This clonotype has just a few counts. This sequence joins TRBV4-3 and TRBJ2-6; D unclear. V lost 1 base to trimming and J lost 0 bases, with 10 bases between them. The CDR3 has 17 amino acids. CDR1 and CDR2 (germline): LGHNA, YSLEER. The CDR3, as DNA: TGCGCCAGCAGCCAAGGCCGACGGGTCTCTGGGGCCAACGTCCTGACTTTC. It encodes CASSQGRRVSGANVLTF.

In this sample, this clonotype turned up many times. The chain uses TRBV7-2 and TRBJ2-1; a possible D gene is TRBD2 (6 bases). The CDR3 is 14 residues long. V was cut by 5 bases and J by 10 bases, with 18 bases left in between. Germline V CDR1 and CDR2: SGHTA, FQGNSA. The CDR3 reads CASSQPPGGDEQFF. The CDR3 bases are TGTGCCAGCAGCCAGCCCCCCGGGGGTGACGAGCAGTTCTTC.

This clonotype occurred a few times. The V and J genes are TRBV28 and TRBJ2-1, with D perhaps TRBD1 or TRBD2 (6 bases each). Germline V CDR1 and CDR2: MDHEN, SYDVKM. The CDR3 has 15 residues. Trimming took 2 bases from V and 7 from J, leaving 15 bases between them. DNA of the CDR3: TGTGCCAGCAGTTTACGACCTGGGGGGCCGAATGAGCAGTTCTTC. Protein sequence: CASSLRPGGPNEQFF.

This clonotype has just a few counts. The chain has TRBV3-1 and TRBJ2-7; 8 nucleotides match TRBD1. Losses at the gene ends were 8 bases for V and 3 bases for J; bases not matched to a gene: 0. CDR1 is LGHDT and CDR2 is YNNKEL in the germline V gene (reference sequence). The CDR3 is 11 residues long. In DNA form, the CDR3 reads TGTGCCAGCGGGACAGGCTACGAGCAGTACGTC. This sequence encodes CASGTGYEQYV.

As DNA, the CDR3 is TGTGCTAGTGGTTTCCATCTCTTGGGGGGGCGGGACAATGAGCAGTTCTTC. Protein product: CASGFHLLGGRDNEQFF. The V and J genes are TRBV12-5 and TRBJ2-1; D perhaps matches TRBD2 (7 bases). The ends were cut back, 3 bases at V and 5 bases at J, with 20 bases in the middle. The CDR3 has 17 residues. The germline gives CDR1 LGHNT, CDR2 FRNRAP.

The table lists this clonotype with a few counts. V usage is TRBV7-9 and J usage is TRBJ2-7, with 7 bases aligning to TRBD1. The V gene end was trimmed by 4 bases and the J gene end by 0 bases; junction bases not matched to a gene: 15. Per germline, CDR1 SEHNR and CDR2 FQNEAQ (reference sequence). The CDR3 totals 18 residues. Here the CDR3 reads CASSSSFYRDRSSYEQYF. The CDR3 DNA is TGTGCCAGCAGCTCCTCCTTTTATAGGGACAGAAGCTCCTACGAGCAGTACTTC. Based on the CDR3 plus reference TRBV7-9 and TRBJ2-7, the full variable domain is DTGVSQNPRHKITKRGQNVTFRCDPISEHNRLYWYRQTLGQGPEFLTYFQNEAQLEKSRLLSDRFSAERPKGSFSTLEIQRTEQGDSAMYLCASSSSFYRDRSSYEQYFGPGTRLTVT.

The CDR3 is CASSPPPSDTQYF. CDR3 sequence (DNA): TGTGCCAGCAGCCCCCCCCCCAGCGATACGCAGTATTTT. The chain carries TRBV7-2 and TRBJ2-3; D unresolved. The V gene lost 5 bases and the J gene lost 6 bases, with 12 bases spanning the gap. There are 13 residues in the CDR3. CDR1 is SGHTA and CDR2 is FQGNSA in the germline V gene.

V is TRBV7-3 and J is TRBJ2-3; the match to TRBD1 covers 7 bases. Looked up from germline, CDR1 is SGHTA and CDR2 is FQGTGA. The CDR3 length is 16 residues. V shed 5 bases, J shed 0 bases, and the junction held 8 bases outside the gene matches. The CDR3 DNA reads TGTGCCAGCAGCCCTCGGACAGGCGCTAGCACAGATACGCAGTATTTT. It encodes CASSPRTGASTDTQYF. Supplemented by reference TRBV7-3 and TRBJ2-3, the full variable domain reads GAGVSQTPSNKVTEKGKYVELRCDPISGHTALYWYRQSLGQGPEFLIYFQGTGAADDSGLPNDRFFAVRPEGSVSTLKIQRTERGDSAVYLCASSPRTGASTDTQYFGPGTRLTVL.